The 18 T cell receptor beta chains reported below all come from one sample, sequenced in a study of blood T cell repertoires in COVID-19. The assay was immunoSEQ multiplex PCR, and TCRdb's table has in-frame clones only and misses some. This table has approximately 150,000 clones, roughly 89% appearing once. The sequencing input was peripheral blood. The receptors originated from a human donor in a cohort sampled during active COVID-19.

The rearrangement uses TRBV3-1 (or the pseudogene TRBV3-2) and TRBJ2-1; maybe TRBD2 (6 bases). Germline CDR1 and CDR2: LGHDT and YNNKEL (reference sequence). Trimming took 2 bases from V and 5 from J, leaving 16 bases between them. This CDR3 is 16 amino acids long. The CDR3 loop reads CASSQTGRGFNNEQFF. The CDR3 coding sequence is TGTGCCAGCAGCCAAACCGGCCGGGGGTTCAACAATGAGCAGTTCTTC.

The gene calls are TRBV6-2 or TRBV6-3 and TRBJ1-1, with TRBD1 matching 10 bases. The J segment lost 11 bases and the V segment lost 5 bases, leaving 5 bases of the junction unmatched. This CDR3 is 12 amino acids long. Germline CDR1 MNHEY, CDR2 SVGEGT. CDR3 amino acids: CASSRTGGLAFF. In DNA, the CDR3 is TGTGCCAGCAGTAGGACAGGGGGTTTGGCTTTCTTT.

This clone was detected once. The rearrangement uses TRBV5-1 and TRBJ2-7, with 10 positions matching TRBD1. The CDR3 consists of 15 residues. Germline trimming cut 0 bases from V and 5 bases from J; bases unmatched to any gene: 5. Germline loops: CDR1 SGHRS, CDR2 YFSETQ. DNA for the CDR3: TGCGCCAGCAGCTTGGCCCGAGGACAGGGGGACGAGCAGTACTTC. This translates into CASSLARGQGDEQYF.

The chain employs TRBV27 and TRBJ2-7; 9 bases align to TRBD2. Trimming removed 11 bases from V and 4 bases from J; junction bases left unmatched: 12. There are 14 residues in the CDR3. The germline gives CDR1 MNHEY, CDR2 SMNVEV (reference sequence). The DNA for the CDR3 is TGTGCCTCCCAGGATGGCGGGGGGGGTTACGAGCAGTACTTC. Encoded protein: CASQDGGGGYEQYF.

This clone was picked up one time. This chain joins TRBV12-3 or TRBV12-4 and TRBJ1-1; possibly TRBD1 for D (5 bases). The CDR3 sequence is 13 residues long. V lost 2 bases and J lost 2, with 6 bases in between. This CDR3 is CASSLQGNTEAFF. The CDR3 DNA is TGTGCCAGCAGTTTACAGGGCAACACTGAAGCTTTCTTT.

V is TRBV11-3 and J is TRBJ2-7, with 11 bases that match TRBD2. This CDR3 region has 16 residues. The germline CDR1 and CDR2 sequences are SGHNT and YENEEA. J gave up 2 bases and V 0 bases, and 3 bases lay outside the gene matches. The CDR3 sequence is CASSLEGTSGPYEQYF. The CDR3 DNA reads TGTGCCAGCAGCTTAGAGGGGACTAGCGGCCCCTACGAGCAGTACTTC.

The rearrangement joins TRBV30 to TRBJ2-1, with TRBD2 as a possible D gene (6 bases). Germline CDR1 GTSNPN, CDR2 SVGIG (reference sequence). The V gene lost 2 bases and the J gene lost 4 bases, with 15 bases spanning the gap. CDR3 length: 15 amino acids. CDR3 amino acids: CAWSSIAASYNEQFF. CDR3 coding DNA: TGTGCCTGGAGTTCGATAGCGGCTTCGTACAATGAGCAGTTCTTC.

The sample holds one count of this clone. The gene calls are TRBV5-3 and TRBJ2-6; 7 nucleotides line up with TRBD1. TRBV5-3 is an ORF; its function is uncertain. V was pared by 1 base and J by 4 bases, with 5 bases of the junction left unmatched. This CDR3 contains 16 residues. The CDR3 DNA reads TGTGCCAGAAGCTTGAAGGGGGCGACCGGGGCCAACGTCCTGACTTTC. Translation: CARSLKGATGANVLTF.

This rearrangement joins TRBV5-1 to TRBJ2-7; tentatively, D is TRBD1 (6 bases). CDR3 length: 14 amino acids. Trimming shortened V by 0 bases and J by 3 bases, and 10 bases separated the two germline ends. The V gene's germline CDR1 is SGHRS and CDR2 YFSETQ. The CDR3 DNA sequence: TGCGCCAGCAGCTTGGGGGGGCTAGTCTACGAGCAGTACTTC. It translates to CASSLGGLVYEQYF.

The chain has TRBV6-5 and TRBJ2-3; 9 bases align to TRBD1. The CDR3 consists of 15 residues. The germline V gene has CDR1 MNHEY and CDR2 SVGAGI. CDR3 loop: CATKGGQGNTDTQYF. The CDR3 DNA follows: TGTGCAACCAAAGGGGGACAGGGTAACACAGATACGCAGTATTTT.

The chain combines TRBV28 with TRBJ1-2; D remains unclear. V lost 7 bases to trimming and J lost 5 bases, with 14 bases between them. Germline values: CDR1 MDHEN, CDR2 SYDVKM. The CDR3 sequence is 13 residues long. This CDR3 reads CASNSDILYGYTF. CDR3 nucleotides: TGTGCCAGCAATTCAGACATTCTTTATGGCTACACCTTC.

Written as DNA, the CDR3 is TGTGCCAGCAGCCCAGACGGGGGGAAAGCTTTCTTT. Amino acid sequence: CASSPDGGKAFF. The chain employs TRBV7-9 and TRBJ1-1; D is perhaps TRBD1 (5 bases). Germline values: CDR1 SEHNR, CDR2 FQNEAQ (reference sequence). The V gene lost 5 bases and the J gene lost 9 bases, with 13 bases spanning the gap. CDR3 length: 12 amino acids.

The CDR3 DNA sequence: TGTGCCAGCAGCTTGATGGGTGCCCCAGCACAGGCAGATACGCAGTATTTT. It codes for CASSLMGAPAQADTQYF. This chain connects TRBV5-6 to TRBJ2-3; D is perhaps TRBD1 (5 bases). V was cut by 1 base and J by 4 bases, with 19 bases left in between. Germline CDR1 and CDR2: SGHDT and YYEEEE. This CDR3 is 17 amino acids long.

This chain joins TRBV5-5 and TRBJ1-2; a possible D gene is TRBD1 (5 bases). The V end was cut by 0 bases, the J end by 4 bases, with 13 bases between. CDR1 and CDR2 (germline): SGHKS, YYEKEE (reference sequence). CDR3 length: 15 residues. The CDR3 DNA follows: TGTGCCAGCAGCTTGGTGGCCCAGGGCATCTATGGCTACACCTTC. It is translated as CASSLVAQGIYGYTF.

About this clone: No DNA is shown, since the ends of the CDR3 on it are uncertain; the CDR3 is the one TCRdb lists. The J gene is TRBJ1-2, the V gene TRBV21-1; the table's D gene call, TRBD1, was not cross checked with the DNA. TRBV21-1 has pseudogene status. Both ends counted, the CDR3 spans 16 residues. This chain's CDR3 is CASSKVFGTGNQGYTF.

This CDR3 is CASSLAGGASYEQYF. DNA for the CDR3: TGTGCCAGCAGCCTGGCGGGGGGGGCCTCCTACGAGCAGTACTTC. This rearrangement joins TRBV6-6 to TRBJ2-7, with TRBD2 identical over 9 bases. Germline V lookup: CDR1 MNHNY, CDR2 SVGAGI (reference sequence). With 6 bases clipped from V and 0 bases from J, the junction kept 6 bases outside the gene matches. The CDR3 totals 15 residues.

V and J are TRBV12-3 or TRBV12-4 and TRBJ1-1; D possibly corresponds to TRBD1 (6 bases). The V end lost 3 bases, the J end lost 10 bases, and 15 bases lay between the germline ends. CDR3 length: 13 amino acids. CDR3 amino acids: CASSFLRRQAAFF. The CDR3 DNA is TGTGCCAGCAGTTTTCTGAGGCGACAGGCAGCTTTCTTT.

This clone was detected a few times. This rearrangement joins TRBV7-9 to TRBJ1-5, with D perhaps TRBD1 (6 bases). With 4 bases removed from V and 10 bases from J, the gap between germline ends came to 8 bases. The CDR3 extends over 11 amino acids. Germline V lookup: CDR1 SEHNR, CDR2 FQNEAQ (reference sequence). For the CDR3, the DNA is TGTGCCAGCAGCTCACAGGGTCCCCAGCATTTT. It specifies CASSSQGPQHF.